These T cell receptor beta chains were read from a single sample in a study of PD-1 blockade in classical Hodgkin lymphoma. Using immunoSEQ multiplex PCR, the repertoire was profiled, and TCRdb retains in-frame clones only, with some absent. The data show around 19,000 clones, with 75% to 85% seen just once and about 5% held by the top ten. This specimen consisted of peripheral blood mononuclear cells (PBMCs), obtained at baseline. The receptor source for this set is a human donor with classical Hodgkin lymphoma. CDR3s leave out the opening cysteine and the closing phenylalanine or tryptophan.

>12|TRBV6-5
ASSYRGISYEQY
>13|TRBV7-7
ASSRQGLGTGELF
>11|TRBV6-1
ASSLGGVYGYT
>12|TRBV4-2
ASSQDWGTDTQY
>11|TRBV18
ASSELMNTEAF
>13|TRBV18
ASSPLATGATEAF
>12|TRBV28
ASSLFRGSDTQY
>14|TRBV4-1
ASSQEGTSSGSPLH
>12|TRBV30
AWREDNGDTEAF
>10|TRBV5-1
ASSFSGEEAF
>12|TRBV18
ASSPSSANTEAF
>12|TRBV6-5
ASSYDQVPGELF
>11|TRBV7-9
ASSSNLYTEAF
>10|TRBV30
AWSVYTGELF
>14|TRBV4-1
ASSQDLGTPNQPQH
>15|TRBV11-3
ASSLETNRGGTGELF
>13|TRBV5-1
ASSLEPGFYNEQF
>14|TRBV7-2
ASSLARGAGGGTQY
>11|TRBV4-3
ASSQETDNEQF
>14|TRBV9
ASSSSRSGQGKGYT
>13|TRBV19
ASSIGGTTYNEQF
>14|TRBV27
ASSPGQGIDSDTQY
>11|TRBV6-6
ASRTSATYEQY
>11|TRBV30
AWSVKGHQPQH
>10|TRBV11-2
ASSLTSGEQF
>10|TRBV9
ASTGGADGYT
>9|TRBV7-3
ASSSGTTEV
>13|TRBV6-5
ASTETRGLVQPQH
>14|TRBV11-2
ASSPPGDREPYEQY
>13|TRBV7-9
ASSLTDSSTDTQY
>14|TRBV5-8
ASSLAGTGRRYEQY
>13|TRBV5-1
ASSFLTGGTDTQY
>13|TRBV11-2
ASTPDGDLSYEQY
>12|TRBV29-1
SVGTGTDGNTIY
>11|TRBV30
AWSAGTQQPQH
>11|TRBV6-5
ATKTVNTGELF
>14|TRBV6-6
ASSPWDTTGSYEQY
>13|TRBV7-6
ASSPWQGSQETQY
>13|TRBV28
ASSPLGVVYQPQH
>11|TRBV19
ASSIGGNQPQH
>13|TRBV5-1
ASSLIGEGITEAF
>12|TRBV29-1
SVAGSGGTDTQY
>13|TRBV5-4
ASRPGTASSYEQY
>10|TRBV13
ASSSQNTEAF
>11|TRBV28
ASSRWDPSPLH
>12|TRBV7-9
ASSLVSTGTTAF